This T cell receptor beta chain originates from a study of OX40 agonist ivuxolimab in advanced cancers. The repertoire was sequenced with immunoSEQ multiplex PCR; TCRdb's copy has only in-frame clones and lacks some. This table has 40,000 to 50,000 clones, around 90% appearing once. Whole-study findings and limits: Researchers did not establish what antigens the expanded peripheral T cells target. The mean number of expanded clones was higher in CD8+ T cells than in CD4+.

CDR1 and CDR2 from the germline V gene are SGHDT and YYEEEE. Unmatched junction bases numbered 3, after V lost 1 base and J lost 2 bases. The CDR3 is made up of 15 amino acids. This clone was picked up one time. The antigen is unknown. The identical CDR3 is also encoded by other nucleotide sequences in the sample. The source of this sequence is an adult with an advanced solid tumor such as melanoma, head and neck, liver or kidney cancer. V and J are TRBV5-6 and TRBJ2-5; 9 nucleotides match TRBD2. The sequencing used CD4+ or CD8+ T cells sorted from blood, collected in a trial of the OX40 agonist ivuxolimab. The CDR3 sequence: CASSLTSGGQETQYF. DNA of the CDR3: TGTGCCAGCAGCTTGACGAGCGGGGGGCAAGAGACCCAGTACTTC.